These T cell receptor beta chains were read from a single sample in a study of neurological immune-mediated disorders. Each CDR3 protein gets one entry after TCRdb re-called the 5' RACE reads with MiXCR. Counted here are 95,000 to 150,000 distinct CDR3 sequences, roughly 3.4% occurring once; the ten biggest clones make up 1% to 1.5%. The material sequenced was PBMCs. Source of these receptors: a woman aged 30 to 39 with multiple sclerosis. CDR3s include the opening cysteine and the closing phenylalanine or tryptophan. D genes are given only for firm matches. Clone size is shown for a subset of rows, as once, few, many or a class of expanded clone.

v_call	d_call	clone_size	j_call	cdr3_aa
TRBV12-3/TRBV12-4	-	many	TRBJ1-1	CASAPQGPDTEAFF
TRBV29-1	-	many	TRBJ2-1	CSVESGGGNEQFF
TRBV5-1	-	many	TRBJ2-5	CASRGAKSWETQYF
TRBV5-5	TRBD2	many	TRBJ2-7	CASSLTSGGYDEQYF
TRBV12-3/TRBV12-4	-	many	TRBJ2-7	CASSPSTEQYF
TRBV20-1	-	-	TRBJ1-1	CSASLEGTEAFF
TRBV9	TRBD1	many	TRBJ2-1	CASSVWGTGYNEQFF
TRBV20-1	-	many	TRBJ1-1	CSVQTGMNTEAFF
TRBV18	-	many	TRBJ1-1	CASSPPSKQYTEAFF
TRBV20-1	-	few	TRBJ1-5	CSARDGPSNQPQHF
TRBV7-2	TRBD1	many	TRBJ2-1	CASSERQGAHNEQFF
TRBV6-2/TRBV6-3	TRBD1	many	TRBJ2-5	CAIRGQGSWETQYF
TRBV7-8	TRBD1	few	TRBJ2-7	CASSSPGGQGRYEQYF
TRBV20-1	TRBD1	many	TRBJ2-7	CSASDRGYGEQYF
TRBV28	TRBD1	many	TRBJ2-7	CACLPGQGLSYEQYF
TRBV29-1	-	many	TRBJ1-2	CSVVSQGIYGYTF
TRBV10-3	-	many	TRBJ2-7	CAISDPSEQYF
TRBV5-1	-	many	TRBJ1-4	CASRTGTEKLFF
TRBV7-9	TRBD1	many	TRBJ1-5	CASSSGTGGDLSNQPQHF
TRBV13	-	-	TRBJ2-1	CASSLRGPIIEQFF
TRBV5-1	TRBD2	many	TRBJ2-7	CASSRGLANEQYF
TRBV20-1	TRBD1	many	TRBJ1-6	CSARDSGPRGSSYNSPLHF
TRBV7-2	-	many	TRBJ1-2	CASSLVGSGYTF
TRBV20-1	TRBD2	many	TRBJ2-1	CSANLAGPVGNEQFF
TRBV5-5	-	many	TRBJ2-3	CAGGADTQYF
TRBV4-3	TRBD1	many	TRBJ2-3	CASSPGQGSTDTQYF
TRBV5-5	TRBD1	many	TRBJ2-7	CASSLRHRGTLTYEQYF
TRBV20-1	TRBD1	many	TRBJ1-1	CSAEQGSNTEAFF
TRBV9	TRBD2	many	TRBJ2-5	CASSDRGGQETQYF
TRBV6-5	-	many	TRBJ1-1	CASSLRGARAEAFF
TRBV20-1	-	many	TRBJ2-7	CSARVTGSVSYEQYF
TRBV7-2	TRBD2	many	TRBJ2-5	CASSLEGAGRETQYF
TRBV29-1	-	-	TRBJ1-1	CSVASGFTEAFF
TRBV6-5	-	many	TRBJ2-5	CASSYSTGFGETQYF
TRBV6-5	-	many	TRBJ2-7	CASSPTGAGEQYF
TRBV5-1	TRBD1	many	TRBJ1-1	CASSQGTGPLNTEAFF
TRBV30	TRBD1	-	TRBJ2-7	CAWSENRGSEQYF
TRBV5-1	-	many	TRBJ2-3	CASSSLRGSDTQYF
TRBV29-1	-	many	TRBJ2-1	CSVYGRGIYEQFF
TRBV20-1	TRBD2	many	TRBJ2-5	CSAPLAGDGTQYF
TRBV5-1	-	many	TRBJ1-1	CASTLQGGTEAFF
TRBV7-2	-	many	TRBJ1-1	CASSFVGTKNTEAFF
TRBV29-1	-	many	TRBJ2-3	CSVEVQGFADTQYF
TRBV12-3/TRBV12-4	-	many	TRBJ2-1	CASSSPSFSYNEQFF
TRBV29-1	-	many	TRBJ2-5	CSVVPGVTQETQYF
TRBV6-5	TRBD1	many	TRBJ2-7	CASSYSKGTVYEQYF
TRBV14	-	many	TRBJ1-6	CASSQGGGTPLHF
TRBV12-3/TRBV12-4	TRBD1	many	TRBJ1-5	CASSPDRVGQPQHF
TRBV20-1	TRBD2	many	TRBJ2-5	CSANRGGRETQYF
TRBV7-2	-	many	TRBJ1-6	CASSAWTAYNSPLHF
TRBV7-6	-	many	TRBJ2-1	CASSLIWGNEQFF
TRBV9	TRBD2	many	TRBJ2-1	CASSVGTSGGWSSYNEQFF
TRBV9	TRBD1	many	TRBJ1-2	CASSLTTGGSLNGGYTF
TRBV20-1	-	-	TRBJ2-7	CSVIGSSYEQYF
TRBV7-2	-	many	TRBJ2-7	CASSLGPAGSYEQYF